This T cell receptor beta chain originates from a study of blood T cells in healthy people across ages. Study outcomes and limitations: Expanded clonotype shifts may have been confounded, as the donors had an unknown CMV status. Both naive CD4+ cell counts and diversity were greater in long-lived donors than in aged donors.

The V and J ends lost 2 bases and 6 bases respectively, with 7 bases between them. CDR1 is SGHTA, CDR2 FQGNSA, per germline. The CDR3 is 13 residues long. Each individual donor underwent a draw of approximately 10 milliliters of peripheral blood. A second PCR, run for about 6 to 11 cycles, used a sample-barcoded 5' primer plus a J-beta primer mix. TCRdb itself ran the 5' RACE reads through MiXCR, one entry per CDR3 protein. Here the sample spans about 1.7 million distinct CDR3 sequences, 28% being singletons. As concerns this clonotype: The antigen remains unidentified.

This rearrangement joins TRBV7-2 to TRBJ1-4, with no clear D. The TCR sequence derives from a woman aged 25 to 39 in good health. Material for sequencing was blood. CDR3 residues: CASSLSVHEKLFF. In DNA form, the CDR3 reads TGTGCCAGCAGCTTAAGCGTCCATGAAAAACTGTTTTTT. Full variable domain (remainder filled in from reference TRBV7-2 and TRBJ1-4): GAGVSQSPSNKVTEKGKDVELRCDPISGHTALYWYRQSLGQGLEFLIYFQGNSAPDKSGLPSDRFSAERTGGSVSTLTIQRTQQEDSAVYLCASSLSVHEKLFFGSGTQLSVL.